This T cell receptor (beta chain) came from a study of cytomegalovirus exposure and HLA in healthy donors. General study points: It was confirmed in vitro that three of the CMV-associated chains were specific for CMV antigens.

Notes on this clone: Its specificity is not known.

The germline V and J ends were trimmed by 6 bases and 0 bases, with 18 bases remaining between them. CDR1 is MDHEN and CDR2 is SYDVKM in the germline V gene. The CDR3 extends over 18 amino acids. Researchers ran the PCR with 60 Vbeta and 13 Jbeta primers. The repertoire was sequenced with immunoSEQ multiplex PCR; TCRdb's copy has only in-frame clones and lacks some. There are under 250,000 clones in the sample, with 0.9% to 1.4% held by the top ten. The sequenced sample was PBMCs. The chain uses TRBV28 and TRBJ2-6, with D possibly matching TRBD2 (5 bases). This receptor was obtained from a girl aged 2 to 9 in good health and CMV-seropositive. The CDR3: CASSFWGDVSSGANVLTF. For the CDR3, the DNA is TGTGCCAGCAGCTTTTGGGGAGATGTGTCCTCTGGGGCCAACGTCCTGACTTTC.